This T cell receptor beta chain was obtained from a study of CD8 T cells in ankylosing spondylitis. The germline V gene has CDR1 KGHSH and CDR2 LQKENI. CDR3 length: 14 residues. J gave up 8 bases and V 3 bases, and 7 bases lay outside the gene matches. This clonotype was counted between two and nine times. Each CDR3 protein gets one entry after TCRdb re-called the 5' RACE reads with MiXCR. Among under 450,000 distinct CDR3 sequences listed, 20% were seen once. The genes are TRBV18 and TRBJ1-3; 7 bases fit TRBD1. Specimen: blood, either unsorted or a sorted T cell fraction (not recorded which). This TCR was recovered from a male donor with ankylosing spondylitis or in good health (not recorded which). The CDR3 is CASSPPGGSDTIYF. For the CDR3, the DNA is TGTGCCAGCTCACCCCCAGGGGGTTCCGACACCATATATTTT.